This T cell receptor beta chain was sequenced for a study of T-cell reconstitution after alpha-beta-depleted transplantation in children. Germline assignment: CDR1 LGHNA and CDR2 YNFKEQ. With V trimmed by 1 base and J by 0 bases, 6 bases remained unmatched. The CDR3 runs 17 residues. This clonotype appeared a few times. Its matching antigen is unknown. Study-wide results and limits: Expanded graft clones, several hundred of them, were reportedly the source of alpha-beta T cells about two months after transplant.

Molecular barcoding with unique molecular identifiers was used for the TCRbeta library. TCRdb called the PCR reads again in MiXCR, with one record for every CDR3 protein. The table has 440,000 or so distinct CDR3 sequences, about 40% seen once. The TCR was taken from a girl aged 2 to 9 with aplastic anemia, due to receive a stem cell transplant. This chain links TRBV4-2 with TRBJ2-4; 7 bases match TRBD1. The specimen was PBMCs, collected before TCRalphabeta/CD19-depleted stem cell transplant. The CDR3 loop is CASSQVGQKLAKNIQYF. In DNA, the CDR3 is TGTGCCAGCAGCCAAGTGGGACAGAAACTAGCCAAAAACATTCAGTACTTC.